These T cell receptor beta chains were read from a single sample in a study of control samples from healthy donors and cancer patients. Clones were read by immunoSEQ multiplex PCR, and TCRdb kept only the in-frame ones, dropping some. The profile covers about 80,000 clones, with 90% to 95% appearing a single time and approximately 18% taken by the ten largest. The sequenced sample consisted of blood. The receptors derive from a man in his forties or fifties in good health. Each CDR3 is given with its conserved first and last residue. A D gene is named only where the DNA matches it firmly. A row's size may be missing; if present it is once, few, many or a size class.

j_call	d_call	clone_size	v_call	cdr3_length	cdr3_aa	cdr3_nt
TRBJ2-6	TRBD1	NA	TRBV13	17	CASSQGQAYSGANVLTF	TGTGCCAGCAGCCAGGGACAGGCATACTCTGGGGCCAACGTCCTGACTTTC
TRBJ1-1	NA	NA	TRBV5-1	13	CASSASMNTEAFF	TGCGCCAGCAGTGCCAGTATGAACACTGAAGCTTTCTTT
TRBJ1-6	NA	NA	TRBV27	13	CASSLEGPSPLHF	TGTGCCAGCAGTTTAGAGGGTCCCTCACCCCTCCACTTT
TRBJ2-5	NA	NA	TRBV9	15	CASSVGQLVPETQYF	TGTGCCAGCAGCGTTGGGCAGTTAGTCCCAGAGACCCAGTACTTC
TRBJ1-5	NA	NA	TRBV6-1	16	CASSEVRTAGNQPQHF	TGTGCCAGCAGTGAAGTCCGGACAGCGGGCAATCAGCCCCAGCATTTT
TRBJ2-3	NA	NA	TRBV6-1	13	CASSEQPGDTQYF	TGTGCCAGCAGTGAACAGCCGGGAGATACGCAGTATTTT
TRBJ2-1	NA	NA	TRBV24-1	16	CATSDWGTSSYNEQFF	TGTGCCACCAGTGATTGGGGGACCAGCTCCTACAATGAGCAGTTCTTC
TRBJ1-1	TRBD1	NA	TRBV4-3	15	CASSQGRGRWTEAFF	TGCGCCAGCAGCCAAGGGAGGGGGCGGTGGACTGAAGCTTTCTTT
TRBJ2-2	NA	once	TRBV7-8	14	CASSLISLTGELFF	TGTGCCAGCAGCTTAATATCTCTCACCGGGGAGCTGTTTTTT
TRBJ2-7	NA	NA	TRBV6-2/TRBV6-3	11	CASSYPDEQYF	TGTGCCAGCAGTTACCCAGACGAGCAGTACTTC
TRBJ2-3	TRBD2	NA	TRBV6-5	15	CASTLAGTPPDTQYF	TGTGCCAGCACCTTAGCGGGGACCCCTCCGGATACGCAGTATTTT
TRBJ1-1	NA	NA	TRBV2	15	CASREGGAVNTEAFF	TGTGCCAGCAGAGAAGGGGGGGCTGTGAACACTGAAGCTTTCTTT
TRBJ1-2	NA	once	TRBV6-6	15	CASSYRGRSQGGYTF	TGTGCCAGCAGTTACAGGGGACGGTCTCAGGGGGGCTACACCTTC
TRBJ1-3	NA	NA	TRBV11-2	13	CASSWEQRNTIYF	TGTGCCAGCAGCTGGGAACAGCGAAACACCATATATTTT
TRBJ1-2	NA	NA	TRBV6-1	15	CASSETAGRFYGYTF	TGTGCCAGCAGTGAAACGGCAGGGCGCTTCTATGGCTACACCTTC
TRBJ2-7	NA	many	TRBV24-1	16	CATSDGGHGRAYEQYF	TGTGCCACCAGTGATGGGGGACATGGGAGGGCCTACGAGCAGTACTTC
TRBJ1-1	NA	once	TRBV5-1	13	CASRRTENTEAFF	TGCGCCAGCAGGAGGACAGAGAACACTGAAGCTTTCTTT
TRBJ2-2	TRBD1	NA	TRBV4-3	17	CASSQEGTGANTGELFF	TGCGCCAGCAGCCAAGAGGGAACAGGGGCGAACACCGGGGAGCTGTTTTTT
TRBJ2-1	NA	NA	TRBV10-1	13	CASSETGLHEQFF	TGCGCCAGCAGTGAAACAGGGTTGCATGAGCAGTTCTTC
TRBJ1-1	NA	NA	TRBV3-1/TRBV3-2	13	CASSQNRNTEAFF	TGTGCCAGCAGCCAAAACAGGAACACTGAAGCTTTCTTT
TRBJ1-3	NA	NA	TRBV7-2	14	CASGTRISGNTIYF	TGTGCCAGCGGTACCAGGATCTCTGGAAACACCATATATTTT
TRBJ1-5	NA	NA	TRBV12-3/TRBV12-4	13	CASGTQSNQPQHF	TGTGCCAGCGGGACCCAAAGCAATCAGCCCCAGCATTTT
TRBJ2-1	TRBD2	NA	TRBV20-1	16	CSASGVAGASYNEQFF	TGCAGTGCTAGTGGAGTAGCGGGGGCCTCCTACAATGAGCAGTTCTTC
TRBJ2-3	TRBD2	NA	TRBV2	17	CASSAGTSGVGTDTQYF	TGTGCCAGCAGTGCCGGGACTAGCGGGGTAGGCACAGATACGCAGTATTTT
TRBJ1-4	NA	NA	TRBV25-1	15	CASSEKRGTNEKLFF	TGTGCCAGCAGTGAAAAGAGGGGAACTAATGAAAAACTGTTTTTT
TRBJ2-3	TRBD2	few	TRBV5-1	15	CASRVGTRYTDTQYF	TGCGCCAGCAGGGTGGGGACTAGATACACAGATACGCAGTATTTT
TRBJ1-6	NA	NA	TRBV10-3	14	CAISDQRRGSPLHF	TGTGCCATCAGTGATCAGCGCAGGGGCTCACCCCTCCACTTT
TRBJ1-2	NA	NA	TRBV28	14	CASSQNRVGYGYTF	TGTGCCAGCAGTCAAAACAGGGTCGGCTATGGCTACACCTTC
TRBJ1-1	NA	NA	TRBV7-2	15	CASSSQRGARTEAFF	TGTGCCAGCAGCTCCCAGCGGGGGGCGCGTACTGAAGCTTTCTTT
TRBJ1-1	TRBD1	NA	TRBV10-3	15	CAITRDRGMNTEAFF	TGTGCCATCACTCGGGACAGGGGGATGAACACTGAAGCTTTCTTT
TRBJ1-1	NA	NA	TRBV5-5	14	CASSPGRLNTEAFF	TGTGCCAGCAGCCCCGGACGGCTGAACACTGAAGCTTTCTTT
TRBJ2-7	NA	NA	TRBV5-6	14	CASSAGRNTIKQYF	TGTGCCAGCAGCGCGGGACGGAACACGATAAAGCAGTACTTC
TRBJ1-1	NA	NA	TRBV5-1	19	CASSRWGLTLTGNNTEAFF	TGCGCCAGCAGCCGTTGGGGGTTGACATTAACGGGCAATAACACTGAAGCTTTCTTT
TRBJ1-5	NA	NA	TRBV10-2	14	CASSESGTAQPQHF	TGCGCCAGCTCCGAATCTGGGACGGCCCAGCCCCAGCATTTT
TRBJ1-5	NA	few	TRBV5-1	15	CASSLGVSGNQPQHF	TGCGCCAGCAGCTTAGGGGTGTCGGGCAATCAGCCCCAGCATTTT
TRBJ2-3	TRBD2	NA	TRBV19	17	CASSKVGLAGITDTQYF	TGTGCCAGTAGTAAGGTGGGACTAGCGGGGATCACAGATACGCAGTATTTT
TRBJ1-2	TRBD1	NA	TRBV7-9	16	CASSLNLGQGRGGYTF	TGTGCCAGCAGCTTGAATTTGGGACAGGGGAGAGGTGGCTACACCTTC
TRBJ1-2	NA	once	TRBV5-4	12	CASSRAYDGNTF	TGTGCCAGCAGCAGGGCCTACGATGGGAACACCTTC
TRBJ1-1	NA	NA	TRBV7-2	12	CASSYRALSAFF	TGTGCCAGCAGCTACCGGGCCCTGTCAGCTTTCTTT
TRBJ2-1	NA	NA	TRBV7-2	14	CASSLALTPAEQFF	TGTGCCAGCAGCTTAGCGCTGACGCCCGCTGAGCAGTTCTTC
TRBJ2-3	NA	NA	TRBV10-1	14	CASSESGRGDTQYF	TGCGCCAGCAGTGAGTCGGGTCGAGGGGATACGCAGTATTTT
TRBJ1-4	NA	NA	TRBV7-2	16	CASSAARGGLNEKLFF	TGTGCCAGCAGCGCCGCGCGGGGGGGCCTGAATGAAAAACTGTTTTTT